The 22 T cell receptor beta chains below come from one sample, sequenced in a study of T cell changes during pregnancy in multiple sclerosis. Here immunoSEQ multiplex PCR was the method, and the copy in TCRdb shows in-frame clones only, minus some. The table shows approximately 83,000 clones, with 90% to 95% occurring only once. Sequenced material: peripheral blood, taken in the third trimester of pregnancy. The receptors were sampled from a female donor with multiple sclerosis, enrolled in a pregnancy study.

Only one count was recorded for this clone. V and J are TRBV19 and TRBJ2-7; no clear D. Looked up from germline, CDR1 is LNHDA and CDR2 is SQIVND (reference sequence). V lost 4 bases and J 2 bases, leaving 6 bases between the germline ends. This CDR3 spans 12 amino acids. The CDR3 reads CASSNRAYEQYF. CDR3 nucleotides: TGTGCCAGTAGTAACAGAGCCTACGAGCAGTACTTC.

The V call is TRBV27, the J call TRBJ2-1; TRBD2 aligns across 7 bases. Losses at the gene ends were 5 bases for V and 9 bases for J; bases not matched to a gene: 7. The CDR3 is made up of 13 amino acids. The germline CDR1 and CDR2 sequences are MNHEY and SMNVEV (reference sequence). Here the CDR3 DNA reads TGTGCCAGCAGTCCCCCGAGGGAGGGTGAGCAGTTCTTC. Residues: CASSPPREGEQFF.

The chain couples TRBV2 to TRBJ2-5, with D tentatively TRBD1 (6 bases). V lost 2 bases and J 5 bases, leaving 15 bases between the germline ends. The CDR3 is made up of 15 amino acids. Germline CDR1 and CDR2: SNHLY and FYNNEI. CDR3 amino acids: CASSEIGGGLETQYF. CDR3 coding DNA: TGTGCCAGCAGTGAAATTGGGGGCGGGCTGGAGACCCAGTACTTC.

V and J are TRBV7-8 and TRBJ2-1, with 9 bases matching TRBD2. Germline CDR1 SGHVS, CDR2 FQNEAQ. The ends lost 5 bases at V and 5 bases at J; junction bases unmatched: 7. This CDR3 region has 15 residues. CDR3 bases: TGTGCCAGCAGCCAAATAGCGGGAGACCACAATGAGCAGTTCTTC. Protein product: CASSQIAGDHNEQFF.

The chain combines TRBV6-1 with TRBJ2-5; 7 bases fit TRBD1. The CDR3 loop spans 12 amino acids. V was pared by 6 bases and J by 5 bases, with 3 bases of the junction left unmatched. The germline V gene has CDR1 MNHNS and CDR2 SASEGT. CDR3 loop: CASRTGRETQYF. CDR3 nucleotides: TGTGCCAGCAGGACAGGGCGGGAGACCCAGTACTTC.

This clone was detected only once. The chain recombines TRBV7-2 with TRBJ2-7, with 7 bases lining up with TRBD1. Unmatched junction bases numbered 13, after V lost 4 bases and J lost 1 base. Germline V lookup: CDR1 SGHTA, CDR2 FQGNSA. The CDR3 is 17 amino acids. This chain's CDR3 is CASSSGDRFSPSYEQYF. The DNA of the CDR3 is TGTGCCAGCAGCTCAGGGGACAGATTCTCACCATCCTACGAGCAGTACTTC. The full variable domain, rest sourced from reference TRBV7-2 and TRBJ2-7, is GAGVSQSPSNKVTEKGKDVELRCDPISGHTALYWYRQSLGQGLEFLIYFQGNSAPDKSGLPSDRFSAERTGGSVSTLTIQRTQQEDSAVYLCASSSGDRFSPSYEQYFGPGTRLTVT.

The gene calls are TRBV28 and TRBJ2-7, with 10 bases identical to TRBD1. V shed 5 bases and J 2 bases; nucleotides not matched to a gene: 12. From germline, CDR1 is MDHEN and CDR2 SYDVKM. There are 17 residues in the CDR3. The CDR3 sequence is CASSVADRGHFTYEQYF. The CDR3 DNA sequence: TGTGCCAGCAGTGTGGCCGACAGGGGGCATTTCACCTACGAGCAGTACTTC.

The chain employs TRBV7-2 and TRBJ2-1; 16 nucleotides line up with TRBD2. CDR3 length: 16 residues. Germline V gene data show CDR1 as SGHTA and CDR2 as FQGNSA. The V and J ends lost 5 bases and 12 bases, in that order; junction bases with no gene match: 10. This CDR3 is CASSTIPGLAGGSQFF. The CDR3 bases are TGTGCCAGCAGCACTATTCCGGGACTAGCGGGAGGGTCGCAGTTCTTC.

This clone was seen a single time. The genes are TRBV20-1 and TRBJ2-7, with D tentatively TRBD2 (5 bases). V gave up 4 bases and J gave up 4 bases, with 8 bases separating them. Germline CDR1 DFQATT, CDR2 SNEGSKA (reference sequence). The CDR3 is made up of 11 amino acids. This chain's CDR3 is CSANGGYEQYF. The CDR3 nucleotides are TGCAGTGCTAACGGCGGGTACGAGCAGTACTTC.

The V and J genes are TRBV7-6 and TRBJ1-4; 11 bases fit TRBD1. The CDR3 sequence is 15 residues long. The germline CDR1 and CDR2 sequences are SGHVS and FNYEAQ. V lost 6 bases, J lost 6 bases, and 6 bases stayed unmatched. In DNA form, the CDR3 reads TGTGCCAGCAGTATAGGACAGGGGGCTTATGAAAAACTGTTTTTT. Amino acid sequence: CASSIGQGAYEKLFF.

The V gene is TRBV7-3, the J gene TRBJ2-1; 13 bases are a match to TRBD2. Germline values: CDR1 SGHTA, CDR2 FQGTGA. The CDR3 extends over 18 amino acids. The V and J ends lost 2 bases and 8 bases, in that order; junction bases with no gene match: 12. The CDR3 coding sequence is TGTGCCAGCAGCTTAGGGGGACCCACTAGCGGGAGGGGAGATGAGCAGTTCTTC. Amino acids: CASSLGGPTSGRGDEQFF. Full variable domain (outside the CDR3, taken from reference TRBV7-3 and TRBJ2-1): GAGVSQTPSNKVTEKGKYVELRCDPISGHTALYWYRQSLGQGPEFLIYFQGTGAADDSGLPNDRFFAVRPEGSVSTLKIQRTERGDSAVYLCASSLGGPTSGRGDEQFFGPGTRLTVL.

The CDR3 nucleotides read TGCGCCAGCAGCTTGGAAGCGGGACCGAACACTGAAGCTTTCTTT. Its protein product is CASSLEAGPNTEAFF. The chain has TRBV5-1 and TRBJ1-1, with D possibly being TRBD1 (5 bases). The germline CDR1 and CDR2 sequences are SGHRS and YFSETQ. The CDR3 covers 15 residues. With 0 bases removed from V and 1 base from J, the gap between germline ends came to 10 bases.

The rearrangement uses TRBV11-2 and TRBJ2-2; 9 bases match TRBD2. Germline CDR1 SGHAT, CDR2 FQNNGV. Germline trimming cut 5 bases from V and 3 bases from J; bases unmatched to any gene: 7. The CDR3 extends over 16 amino acids. The CDR3 reads CASSRSGSSDTGELFF. CDR3 DNA: TGTGCCAGCAGCCGTAGCGGGAGCTCGGACACCGGGGAGCTGTTTTTT.

V and J are TRBV7-9 and TRBJ2-3, with 9 bases identical to TRBD2. Germline-derived CDR1 and CDR2 are SEHNR and FQNEAQ (reference sequence). Trimming removed 1 base from V and 5 bases from J; junction bases left unmatched: 13. This CDR3 spans 18 amino acids. The CDR3 sequence is CASSLERGAGGPKDTQYF. The CDR3, as DNA: TGTGCCAGCAGCTTAGAGCGGGGTGCGGGAGGGCCGAAAGATACGCAGTATTTT.

The rearrangement joins TRBV28 to TRBJ2-3; possibly TRBD1 for D (5 bases). The CDR3 spans 13 residues. V was pared by 7 bases and J by 5 bases, with 13 bases between. Germline V gives CDR1 MDHEN, CDR2 SYDVKM. CDR3 protein: CASNVQVIDTQYF. Here the CDR3 DNA reads TGTGCCAGCAATGTACAGGTCATAGATACGCAGTATTTT.

The CDR3 DNA reads as TGCGCCAGCAGCCAAGCACTAGCGGGAGGGCGCGAGCAGTACTTC. This translates into CASSQALAGGREQYF. V gene TRBV4-1 combines with J gene TRBJ2-7; TRBD2 matches 13 bases. Germline V gene data show CDR1 as MGHRA and CDR2 as YSYEKL. Germline trimming cut 1 base from V and 6 bases from J; bases unmatched to any gene: 3. The CDR3 is made up of 15 amino acids.

This clone turned up a few times. This sequence joins TRBV19 and TRBJ1-3; tentative D call: TRBD1 (5 bases). Germline lookup yields CDR1 LNHDA and CDR2 SQIVND (reference sequence). Trimming stripped 6 bases from V and 1 base from J, with 10 bases between. The CDR3 has 14 residues. CDR3 sequence (DNA): TGTGCCAGTAGCCCGGGACTATCTGGAAACACCATATATTTT. Its protein product is CASSPGLSGNTIYF. The full variable domain, rest sourced from reference TRBV19 and TRBJ1-3, is DGGITQSPKYLFRKEGQNVTLSCEQNLNHDAMYWYRQDPGQGLRLIYYSQIVNDFQKGDIAEGYSVSREKKESFPLTVTSAQKNPTAFYLCASSPGLSGNTIYFGEGSWLTVV.

V gene TRBV6-1 combines with J gene TRBJ2-1; 9 nucleotides line up with TRBD2. With 4 bases clipped from V and 7 bases from J, the junction kept 11 bases outside the gene matches. Per the germline V gene, CDR1 is MNHNS and CDR2 is SASEGT. There are 16 residues in the CDR3. DNA for the CDR3: TGTGCCAGCAGTGCCTTGGAGGGGACTAGCAGGAATGAGCAGTTCTTC. Its translation is CASSALEGTSRNEQFF.

In its sample, this clone was seen a few times. The chain is built from TRBV12-5 and TRBJ2-7; no clear D. This CDR3 has 13 amino acids. From germline, CDR1 is LGHNT and CDR2 FRNRAP. V dropped 3 bases and J dropped 5 bases, with 11 bases sitting between them. The CDR3 loop is CASGLSGSHEQYF. In DNA form, the CDR3 reads TGTGCTAGTGGTTTATCGGGTAGCCACGAGCAGTACTTC.

For the CDR3, the DNA is TGCGCCAGCAGTTTCAGGTTAGACAATGAGCAGTTCTTC. Residues: CASSFRLDNEQFF. The chain joins TRBV5-1 to TRBJ2-1; D unresolved. Germline CDR1 and CDR2: SGHRS and YFSETQ. The ends were cut back, 5 bases at V and 5 bases at J, with 11 bases in the middle. CDR3 length: 13 residues. The full variable domain, in which reference TRBV5-1 and TRBJ2-1 provide the parts outside the CDR3, is KAGVTQTPRYLIKTRGQQVTLSCSPISGHRSVSWYQQTPGQGLQFLFEYFSETQRNKGNFPGRFSGRQFSNSRSEMNVSTLELGDSALYLCASSFRLDNEQFFGPGTRLTVL.

The chain combines TRBV6-6 with TRBJ2-7; 9 bases agree with TRBD1. This CDR3 is built from 15 residues. Germline V gene data show CDR1 as MNHNY and CDR2 as SVGAGI (reference sequence). The J segment lost 2 bases and the V segment lost 6 bases, leaving 8 bases of the junction unmatched. The DNA of the CDR3 is TGTGCCAGCAGCCAGTCCGGGACAGGGCCCTACGAGCAGTACTTC. This encodes CASSQSGTGPYEQYF.

The rearrangement uses TRBV5-6 and TRBJ1-1; possibly TRBD1 for D (6 bases). Trimming took 4 bases from V and 7 from J, leaving 14 bases between them. The CDR3 contains 13 residues. Germline V gene sequence: CDR1 SGHDT, CDR2 YYEEEE. CDR3 DNA sequence: TGTGCCAGCAGCGAACAGGGAAAGGGTGAAGCTTTCTTT. Its translation: CASSEQGKGEAFF. The full variable domain, its missing parts supplied by reference TRBV5-6 and TRBJ1-1, is DAGVTQSPTHLIKTRGQQVTLRCSPKSGHDTVSWYQQALGQGPQFIFQYYEEEERQRGNFPDRFSGHQFPNYSSELNVNALLLGDSALYLCASSEQGKGEAFFGQGTRLTVV.